These 21 T cell receptor beta chains were sequenced from one sample in a study of T cell changes during pregnancy in multiple sclerosis. Here immunoSEQ multiplex PCR was the method, and the copy in TCRdb shows in-frame clones only, minus some. This sample has tens of thousands of clones, with roughly nine tenths found just once. The sample consisted of peripheral blood, taken in the second trimester of pregnancy. Receptor source: a female donor with multiple sclerosis, enrolled in a pregnancy study.

This clone was counted a single time. V is TRBV2 and J is TRBJ1-1, with D possibly TRBD1 on 5 matching bases. Per the germline V gene, CDR1 is SNHLY and CDR2 is FYNNEI. The CDR3 loop spans 15 amino acids. Trimming stripped 5 bases from V and 0 bases from J, with 13 bases between. In DNA, the CDR3 is TGTGCCAGCAGTTTTACACAGGTTATGAACACTGAAGCTTTCTTT. It specifies CASSFTQVMNTEAFF.

This rearrangement joins TRBV14 to TRBJ2-1, with D perhaps matching TRBD1 (5 bases). The CDR3 runs 14 residues. V was shortened by 5 bases and J by 5 bases, with 13 bases between the two germline ends. Germline V gives CDR1 SGHDN, CDR2 FVKESK. CDR3 sequence reads: CASSRTTGHNEQFF. The DNA of the CDR3 is TGTGCCAGCAGCAGGACAACCGGTCACAATGAGCAGTTCTTC.

The chain joins TRBV6-5 to TRBJ2-5; a weak D match, TRBD2 (6 bases). The V gene lost 0 bases and the J gene lost 5 bases, with 16 bases spanning the gap. This CDR3 comprises 16 residues. Germline values: CDR1 MNHEY, CDR2 SVGAGI. The CDR3 sequence: CASSYSSGGVGETQYF. The CDR3 nucleotides are TGTGCCAGCAGTTACTCCTCAGGCGGGGTGGGGGAGACCCAGTACTTC.

The chain links TRBV4-1 to TRBJ2-5; tentatively, D is TRBD2 (5 bases). V lost 1 base, J lost 1 base, and 16 bases lay in between. CDR1 MGHRA and CDR2 YSYEKL come from the germline V gene. There are 17 residues in the CDR3. Written as DNA, the CDR3 is TGCGCCAGCAGCCAAGTTTTTCGACTACGGAGCCAAGAGACCCAGTACTTC. Residues: CASSQVFRLRSQETQYF.

This chain uses TRBV30 with TRBJ2-3; 8 bases line up with TRBD1. V lost 3 bases to trimming and J lost 3 bases; unmatched junction nucleotides: 8. Germline CDR1 GTSNPN, CDR2 SVGIG (reference sequence). The CDR3 runs 15 residues. The CDR3 bases are TGTGCCTGGAGACTTGACAGGGGATGGACAGATACGCAGTATTTT. Protein product: CAWRLDRGWTDTQYF.

This chain joins TRBV4-1 and TRBJ2-3; 13 positions agree with TRBD2. CDR3 length: 18 residues. The V and J ends lost 1 base and 4 bases, in that order; junction bases with no gene match: 8. Germline CDR1 reads MGHRA; CDR2 reads YSYEKL. The CDR3 is CASSQVGSLAGGPDTQYF. CDR3 bases: TGCGCCAGCAGCCAAGTTGGGTCACTAGCGGGAGGGCCAGATACGCAGTATTTT.

The J gene is TRBJ1-2, the V gene TRBV27; 9 bases are shared with TRBD1. With V trimmed by 5 bases and J by 8 bases, 6 bases remained unmatched. Germline CDR1 reads MNHEY; CDR2 reads SMNVEV (reference sequence). The CDR3 contains 13 residues. The CDR3 spells CASSPTGGGGYTF. CDR3 coding DNA: TGTGCCAGCAGTCCCACAGGGGGCGGCGGCTACACCTTC.

This rearrangement joins TRBV6-1 to TRBJ2-5, with 11 bases matching TRBD2. CDR1 is MNHNS, CDR2 SASEGT, per germline. The CDR3 is 15 amino acids. J lost 5 bases, V lost 2 bases, and 4 bases had no gene match. CDR3 DNA: TGTGCCAGCAGTGAACGACTAGCGGGAAGGGAGACCCAGTACTTC. Translation: CASSERLAGRETQYF.

The chain links TRBV7-2 to TRBJ2-2, with D possibly TRBD1 on 6 matching bases. Trimming left V 5 bases short and J 3 bases short, with 10 bases between. Germline values: CDR1 SGHTA, CDR2 FQGNSA. This CDR3 has 14 residues. CDR3 region: CASSPGTHTGELFF. The CDR3, as DNA: TGTGCCAGCAGCCCAGGGACACACACCGGGGAGCTGTTTTTT.

V gene TRBV29-1 combines with J gene TRBJ2-5; weak D call: TRBD1 (5 bases). The CDR3 sequence is 10 residues long. The V end was cut by 4 bases, the J end by 7 bases, with 7 bases between. The germline gives CDR1 SQVTM, CDR2 ANQGSEA. CDR3 region: CSVVRGTQYF. The DNA for the CDR3 is TGCAGCGTTGTAAGGGGGACCCAGTACTTC. Variable domain in full (rest from reference TRBV29-1 and TRBJ2-5): SAVISQKPSRDICQRGTSLTIQCQVDSQVTMMFWYRQQPGQSLTLIATANQGSEATYESGFVIDKFPISRPNLTFSTLTVSNMSPEDSSIYLCSVVRGTQYFGPGTRLLVL.

CDR3 sequence reads: CASSRLAAHRGNEQFF. The CDR3 nucleotides read TGCGCCAGCAGCCGACTAGCGGCTCACCGAGGGAATGAGCAGTTCTTC. The chain couples TRBV10-1 to TRBJ2-1, with 9 bases identical to TRBD2. This CDR3 is 16 amino acids long. With 6 bases clipped from V and 7 bases from J, the junction kept 13 bases outside the gene matches. Looked up from germline, CDR1 is WNHNN and CDR2 is SYGVQD (reference sequence).

The V gene is TRBV6-6, the J gene TRBJ2-7, with TRBD1 matching 9 bases. There are 14 residues in the CDR3. CDR1 is MNHNY and CDR2 is SVGAGI in the germline V gene (reference sequence). With V trimmed by 7 bases and J by 2 bases, 6 bases remained unmatched. The CDR3 DNA sequence: TGTGCCAGCACCGCCCGGACAGGGGCCTACGAGCAGTACTTC. This encodes CASTARTGAYEQYF.

The chain uses TRBV5-6 and TRBJ1-5, with D maybe TRBD1 (5 bases). Germline loops: CDR1 SGHDT, CDR2 YYEEEE. The length of the CDR3 is 16 residues. V lost 1 base and J 3 bases, leaving 14 bases between the germline ends. CDR3 sequence reads: CASSLRQPVDNQPQHF. The DNA for the CDR3 is TGTGCCAGCAGCTTGAGACAGCCGGTCGACAATCAGCCCCAGCATTTT.

The chain is built from TRBV19 and TRBJ2-7, with D maybe TRBD1 (5 bases). This CDR3 contains 14 residues. Germline-derived CDR1 and CDR2 are LNHDA and SQIVND (reference sequence). Trimming pared 2 bases from V and 4 bases from J, leaving 12 bases between. CDR3 in amino acids: CASSIPGPGYEQYF. The CDR3 DNA follows: TGTGCCAGTAGTATACCAGGCCCAGGGTACGAGCAGTACTTC.

The chain links TRBV4-1 to TRBJ1-5, with TRBD1 matching over 8 bases. V lost 0 bases, J lost 8 bases, and 6 bases stayed unmatched. The CDR3 has 15 amino acids. Per germline, CDR1 MGHRA and CDR2 YSYEKL. The CDR3: CASSQDSDRVKPQHF. The CDR3 bases are TGCGCCAGCAGCCAAGACTCGGACAGGGTTAAGCCCCAGCATTTT.

The chain recombines TRBV7-8 with TRBJ2-1, with TRBD1 as a possible D gene (5 bases). CDR1 is SGHVS, CDR2 FQNEAQ, per germline. Trimming pared 5 bases from V and 3 bases from J, leaving 14 bases between. The CDR3 runs to 15 residues. DNA of the CDR3: TGTGCCAGCAGCCCATACCAGGGAAACTACAATGAGCAGTTCTTC. Amino acid sequence: CASSPYQGNYNEQFF.

This clone has just a few counts. The chain employs TRBV30 and TRBJ1-3; D is unclear. Germline CDR1 reads GTSNPN; CDR2 reads SVGIG (reference sequence). This CDR3 has 15 amino acids. The germline V and J ends were trimmed by 2 bases and 1 base, with 12 bases remaining between them. The CDR3 here is CAWSPWTVSGNTIYF. CDR3 sequence (DNA): TGTGCCTGGAGTCCCTGGACTGTTTCTGGAAACACCATATATTTT.

The chain recombines TRBV5-5 with TRBJ2-1; D is ambiguous. CDR1 is SGHKS, CDR2 YYEKEE, per germline (reference sequence). The length of the CDR3 is 15 residues. V was cut by 1 base and J by 0 bases, with 8 bases left in between. CDR3 amino acids: CASSLYGDSYNEQFF. The CDR3 DNA reads TGTGCCAGCAGCTTGTATGGAGACTCCTACAATGAGCAGTTCTTC. The full variable domain, completed using reference TRBV5-5 and TRBJ2-1, is DAGVTQSPTHLIKTRGQQVTLRCSPISGHKSVSWYQQVLGQGPQFIFQYYEKEERGRGNFPDRFSARQFPNYSSELNVNALLLGDSALYLCASSLYGDSYNEQFFGPGTRLTVL.

In DNA form, the CDR3 reads TGTGCCAGCTCACCACCTCCGGGGGAGACCCAGTACTTC. Its protein is CASSPPPGETQYF. The rearrangement joins TRBV18 to TRBJ2-5, with D maybe TRBD2 (5 bases). Germline V gene lookup returns CDR1 KGHSH and CDR2 LQKENI. The CDR3 has 13 residues. Trimming took off 0 bases at V and 5 bases at J, with 7 bases between the two ends.

This chain links TRBV30 with TRBJ1-1; D is unclear. The germline V gene has CDR1 GTSNPN and CDR2 SVGIG (reference sequence). The ends were cut back, 3 bases at V and 1 base at J, with 9 bases in the middle. The CDR3 covers 13 residues. As DNA, the CDR3 is TGTGCCTGGAGCCACTTCCAGAACACTGAAGCTTTCTTT. Its translation is CAWSHFQNTEAFF.

The V gene is TRBV11-2, the J gene TRBJ2-1; D is ambiguous. The V gene's germline CDR1 is SGHAT and CDR2 FQNNGV. The CDR3 contains 16 residues. V gave up 4 bases and J gave up 0 bases, with 13 bases separating them. The CDR3: CASSSVGGSSYNEQFF. CDR3 DNA: TGTGCCAGCAGCTCCGTAGGCGGTAGCTCCTACAATGAGCAGTTCTTC.